These 4 T cell receptor beta chains came from one sample sequenced in a study of blood T cell repertoires in COVID-19 (TCRdb year 2020). The library was built by means of the immunoSEQ multiplex PCR assay. TCRdb provides this immuneACCESS table in a form limited to in-frame rearrangements. Some clones are lacking; in checked studies, under half of them reflect an unresolved V gene, and why the rest are absent is not known. This sample lists under 200,000 clones; more than 75% were detected once. Less than 2.5% of the sample comes from the top ten. The sample was peripheral blood. These receptors originate from a man between 18 and 35 years old with acute or convalescent COVID-19.

This clone has just one count. This rearrangement joins TRBV20-1 to TRBJ2-7; 9 nucleotides agree with TRBD2. The CDR3 has 13 residues. Germline V gene data show CDR1 as DFQATT and CDR2 as SNEGSKA (reference sequence). V was clipped by 3 bases and J by 0 bases; unmatched bases: 0. For the CDR3, the DNA is TGCAGTGCTAGTAGCGGGGGCTCCTACGAGCAGTACTTC. Its translation: CSASSGGSYEQYF.

Turning to this clone: At the DNA level, this CDR3 is encoded by other sequences in the same sample as well. The chain combines TRBV27 with TRBJ1-2; possible D gene TRBD1, 5 bases. Germline-derived CDR1 and CDR2 are MNHEY and SMNVEV (reference sequence). The CDR3 has 13 amino acids. Trimming took off 2 bases at V and 4 bases at J, with 8 bases between the two ends. CDR3 in DNA: TGTGCCAGCAGTTTAAGAGACAGCTATGGCTACACCTTC. Residues: CASSLRDSYGYTF.

The rearrangement uses TRBV3-1 (or the pseudogene TRBV3-2) and TRBJ2-2, with 10 bases matching TRBD2. Germline V lookup: CDR1 LGHDT, CDR2 YNNKEL (reference sequence). The J segment lost 5 bases and the V segment lost 6 bases, leaving 12 bases of the junction unmatched. This CDR3 is 17 amino acids long. CDR3 sequence reads: CASSPRASSGGTGELFF. For the CDR3, the DNA is TGTGCCAGCAGTCCCCGAGCCTCTAGCGGGGGAACCGGGGAGCTGTTTTTT.

The chain links TRBV7-9 to TRBJ2-3; a possible D gene is TRBD1 (6 bases). Trimming stripped 1 base from V and 4 bases from J, with 12 bases between. The CDR3 sequence is 15 residues long. CDR1 is SEHNR, CDR2 FQNEAQ, per germline (reference sequence). The CDR3 sequence is CASSLVAGVADTQYF. The DNA for the CDR3 is TGTGCCAGCAGCTTAGTGGCAGGGGTGGCAGATACGCAGTATTTT.